This TCR beta chain was sequenced for a study of identical twins. TCRdb reanalysed the 5' RACE reads using MiXCR and keeps one entry per CDR3 protein. The data show about 490,000 distinct CDR3 sequences, approximately 14% seen once. A note on this clonotype: Its antigen is currently unknown.

General observations from the study: Out-of-frame alpha sequences shared by twins showed excess low generation probability.

Trimming removed 1 base from V and 6 bases from J; junction bases left unmatched: 5. The CDR3 loop spans 15 amino acids. In germline, CDR1 is MDHEN, CDR2 SYDVKM. These same data were also listed under a study on yellow fever vaccine responses in identical twins.

The chain has TRBV28 and TRBJ1-3, with 8 bases lining up with TRBD1. The sequence came from a young woman in good health. Sequenced input: CD4+ T cells sorted from blood. In DNA, the CDR3 is TGTGCCAGCAGTTTATCCCGGACAGGGAAAAACACCATATATTTT. This gives the protein CASSLSRTGKNTIYF.